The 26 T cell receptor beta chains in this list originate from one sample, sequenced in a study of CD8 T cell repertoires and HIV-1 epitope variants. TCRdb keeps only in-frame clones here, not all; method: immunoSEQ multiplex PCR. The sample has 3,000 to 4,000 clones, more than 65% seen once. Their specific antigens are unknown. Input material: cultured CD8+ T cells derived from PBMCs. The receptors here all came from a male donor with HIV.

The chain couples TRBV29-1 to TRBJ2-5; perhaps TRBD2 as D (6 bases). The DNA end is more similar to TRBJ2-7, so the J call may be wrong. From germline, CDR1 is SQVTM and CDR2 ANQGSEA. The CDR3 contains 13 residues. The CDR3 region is CSVRRVGSYEQYF. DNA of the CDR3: TGCAGCGTCAGGAGGGTAGGCTCCTACGAGCAGTACTTC.

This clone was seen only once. Here the CDR3 DNA reads TGTGCCAGCAGCGCCGGGACAGGGGTTTCCTATAATTCACCCCTCCACTTT. Amino acids: CASSAGTGVSYNSPLHF. The genes are TRBV5-4 and TRBJ1-6; 10 nucleotides match TRBD1. The J segment lost 1 base and the V segment lost 4 bases, leaving 5 bases of the junction unmatched. Germline-derived CDR1 and CDR2 are SGHNT and YYREEE (reference sequence). The CDR3 covers 17 residues.

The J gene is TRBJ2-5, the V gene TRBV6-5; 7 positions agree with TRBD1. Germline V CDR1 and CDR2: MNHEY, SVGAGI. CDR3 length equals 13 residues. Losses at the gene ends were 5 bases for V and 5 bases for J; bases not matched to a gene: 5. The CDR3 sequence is CASSRGQAETQYF. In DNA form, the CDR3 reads TGTGCCAGCAGTAGAGGACAGGCGGAGACCCAGTACTTC.

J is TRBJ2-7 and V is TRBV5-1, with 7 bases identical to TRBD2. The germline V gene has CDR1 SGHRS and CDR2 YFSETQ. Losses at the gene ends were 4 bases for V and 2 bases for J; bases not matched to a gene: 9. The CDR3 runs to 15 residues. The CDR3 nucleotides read TGCGCCAGCAGCCCCGAAGGCGGGGGAGCCTACGAGCAGTACTTC. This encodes CASSPEGGGAYEQYF.

In DNA form, the CDR3 reads TGCGCCAGCAGTTTTTATAGCGGGAGAAGGGGAGAGACCCAGTACTTC. This encodes CASSFYSGRRGETQYF. The gene calls are TRBV5-1 and TRBJ2-5, with 9 positions matching TRBD2. J gave up 4 bases and V 5 bases, and 12 bases lay outside the gene matches. The germline V gene encodes CDR1 SGHRS and CDR2 YFSETQ. The CDR3 extends over 16 amino acids.

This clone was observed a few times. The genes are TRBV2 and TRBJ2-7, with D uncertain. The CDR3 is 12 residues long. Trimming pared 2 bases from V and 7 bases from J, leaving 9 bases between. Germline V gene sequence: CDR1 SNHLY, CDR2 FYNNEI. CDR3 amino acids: CASSESVREQYF. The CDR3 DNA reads TGTGCCAGCAGTGAAAGCGTTAGGGAGCAGTACTTC.

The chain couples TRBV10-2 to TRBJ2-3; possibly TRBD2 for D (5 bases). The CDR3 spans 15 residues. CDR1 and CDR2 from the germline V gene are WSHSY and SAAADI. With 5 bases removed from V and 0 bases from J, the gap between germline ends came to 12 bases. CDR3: CASSRAETSTDTQYF. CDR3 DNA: TGCGCCAGCAGTAGAGCGGAGACTAGCACAGATACGCAGTATTTT.

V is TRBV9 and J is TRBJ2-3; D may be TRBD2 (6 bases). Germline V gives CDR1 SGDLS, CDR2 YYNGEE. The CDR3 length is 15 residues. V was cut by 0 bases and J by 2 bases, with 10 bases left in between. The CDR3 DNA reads TGTGCCAGCAGCGTAGAGGGACTTCTCACAGATACGCAGTATTTT. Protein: CASSVEGLLTDTQYF.

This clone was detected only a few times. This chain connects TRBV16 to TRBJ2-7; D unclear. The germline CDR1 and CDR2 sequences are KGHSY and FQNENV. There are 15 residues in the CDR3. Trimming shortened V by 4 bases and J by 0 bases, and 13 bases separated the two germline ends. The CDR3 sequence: CASSPMRGSSYEQYF. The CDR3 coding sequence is TGTGCCAGCAGCCCCATGCGAGGTTCCTCCTACGAGCAGTACTTC.

Here the CDR3 DNA reads TGTGCCAGTAGTATCGAGGAGAACACTGAAGCTTTCTTT. This codes for CASSIEENTEAFF. The chain uses TRBV19 and TRBJ1-1; the D is unclear. Between the trimmed V and J ends, which lost 3 bases and 1 base, there was a span of 6 bases. The CDR3 runs 13 residues. CDR1 is LNHDA and CDR2 is SQIVND in the germline V gene (reference sequence).

CDR3 amino acids: CASSYMGHANTEAFF. The CDR3 region has the DNA TGTGCCAGCAGTTACATGGGACACGCGAACACTGAAGCTTTCTTT. The chain couples TRBV6-4 to TRBJ1-1; possible D gene TRBD1, 6 bases. The CDR3 runs 15 residues. Trimming removed 5 bases from V and 1 base from J, with 14 bases in between. Germline loops: CDR1 MRHNA, CDR2 SNTAGT.

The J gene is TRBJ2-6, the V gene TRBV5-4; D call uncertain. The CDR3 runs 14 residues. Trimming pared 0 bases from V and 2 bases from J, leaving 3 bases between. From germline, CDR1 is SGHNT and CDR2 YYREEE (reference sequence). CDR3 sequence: CASSLGPGANVLTF. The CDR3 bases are TGTGCCAGCAGCTTGGGACCTGGGGCCAACGTCCTGACTTTC.

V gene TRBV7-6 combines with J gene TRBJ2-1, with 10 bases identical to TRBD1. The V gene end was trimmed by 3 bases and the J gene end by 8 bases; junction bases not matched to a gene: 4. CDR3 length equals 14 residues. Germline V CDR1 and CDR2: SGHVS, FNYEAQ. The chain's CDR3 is CASSFGTGVDEQFF. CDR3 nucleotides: TGTGCCAGCAGCTTTGGGACAGGGGTCGATGAGCAGTTCTTC.

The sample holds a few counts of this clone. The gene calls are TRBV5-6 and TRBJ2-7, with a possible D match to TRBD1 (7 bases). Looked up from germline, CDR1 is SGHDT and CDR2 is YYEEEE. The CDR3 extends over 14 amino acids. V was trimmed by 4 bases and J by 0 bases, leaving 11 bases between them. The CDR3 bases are TGTGCCAGCAGCGCGGGGACAGCCTCCTACGAGCAGTACTTC. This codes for CASSAGTASYEQYF.

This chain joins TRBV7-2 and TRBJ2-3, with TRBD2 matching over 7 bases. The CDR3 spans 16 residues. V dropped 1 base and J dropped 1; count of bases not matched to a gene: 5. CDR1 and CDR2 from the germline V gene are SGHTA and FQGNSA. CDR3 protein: CASSLVGGTGTDTQYF. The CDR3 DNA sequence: TGTGCCAGCAGCTTAGTGGGGGGGACGGGCACAGATACGCAGTATTTT. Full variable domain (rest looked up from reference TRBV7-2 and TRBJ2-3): GAGVSQSPSNKVTEKGKDVELRCDPISGHTALYWYRQSLGQGLEFLIYFQGNSAPDKSGLPSDRFSAERTGGSVSTLTIQRTQQEDSAVYLCASSLVGGTGTDTQYFGPGTRLTVL.

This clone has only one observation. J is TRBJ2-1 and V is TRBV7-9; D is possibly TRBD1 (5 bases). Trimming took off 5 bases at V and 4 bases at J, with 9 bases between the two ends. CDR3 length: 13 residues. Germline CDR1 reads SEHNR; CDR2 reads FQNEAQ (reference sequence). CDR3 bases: TGTGCCAGCAGCACCACAGGTTACAATGAGCAGTTCTTC. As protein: CASSTTGYNEQFF.

The CDR3 DNA sequence: TGTGCCAGCAGTTACTCGAAGGGGAGGGGGAACTATGGCTACACCTTC. It specifies CASSYSKGRGNYGYTF. The chain is built from TRBV6-5 and TRBJ1-2; D may be TRBD1 (6 bases). From germline, CDR1 is MNHEY and CDR2 SVGAGI. The CDR3 sequence is 16 residues long. V dropped 0 bases and J dropped 2 bases, with 13 bases sitting between them.

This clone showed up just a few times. CDR3 DNA sequence: TGTGTACCGGGACAGGGATACTACGAGCAGTACTTC. Translating it yields CVPGQGYYEQYF. The chain has TRBV2 and TRBJ2-7; 9 bases align to TRBD1. Germline CDR1 and CDR2: SNHLY and FYNNEI. CDR3 size: 12 residues. Full variable domain (rest looked up from reference TRBV2 and TRBJ2-7): EPEVTQTPSHQVTQMGQEVILRCVPISNHLYFYWYRQILGQKVEFLVSFYNNEISEKSEIFDDQFSVERPDGSNFTLKIRSTKLEDSAMYFCVPGQGYYEQYFGPGTRLTVT.

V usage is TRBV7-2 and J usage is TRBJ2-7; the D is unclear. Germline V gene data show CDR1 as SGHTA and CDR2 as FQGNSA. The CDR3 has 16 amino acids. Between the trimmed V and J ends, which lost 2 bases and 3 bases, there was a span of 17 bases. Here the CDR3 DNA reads TGTGCCAGCAGCTTATTAGGTTTGGAAAGGTTCTACGAGCAGTACTTC. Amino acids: CASSLLGLERFYEQYF.

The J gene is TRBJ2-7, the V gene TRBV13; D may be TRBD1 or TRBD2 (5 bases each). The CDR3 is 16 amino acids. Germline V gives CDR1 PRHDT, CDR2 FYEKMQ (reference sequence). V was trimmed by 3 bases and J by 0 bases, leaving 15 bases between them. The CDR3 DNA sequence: TGTGCCAGCAGCTTGGGACCGCCGACTGCCTCCTACGAGCAGTACTTC. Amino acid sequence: CASSLGPPTASYEQYF.

The CDR3 region is CASSMLRPHGTDTQYF. For the CDR3, the DNA is TGTGCCAGTAGTATGTTGAGGCCTCACGGCACAGATACGCAGTATTTT. The rearrangement uses TRBV19 and TRBJ2-3; D is undetermined. V gave up 3 bases and J gave up 1 base, with 14 bases separating them. This CDR3 is 16 amino acids long. Germline loops: CDR1 LNHDA, CDR2 SQIVND (reference sequence).

CDR3: CASNGGSDADTQYF. CDR3 nucleotide sequence: TGTGCCAGCAACGGCGGGAGCGACGCGGATACGCAGTATTTT. The V call is TRBV2, the J call TRBJ2-3; 7 bases are shared with TRBD2. J was trimmed by 6 bases and V by 7 bases; bases with no gene match: 10. Germline V gene lookup returns CDR1 SNHLY and CDR2 FYNNEI. The CDR3 contains 14 residues.

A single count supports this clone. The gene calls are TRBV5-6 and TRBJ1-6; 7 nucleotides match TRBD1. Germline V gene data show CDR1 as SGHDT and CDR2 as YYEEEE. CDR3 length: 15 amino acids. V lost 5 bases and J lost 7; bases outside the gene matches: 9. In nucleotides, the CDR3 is TGTGCCAGCAGTTCAGACAGGGTAGGCAATTCACCCCTCCACTTT. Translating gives CASSSDRVGNSPLHF.

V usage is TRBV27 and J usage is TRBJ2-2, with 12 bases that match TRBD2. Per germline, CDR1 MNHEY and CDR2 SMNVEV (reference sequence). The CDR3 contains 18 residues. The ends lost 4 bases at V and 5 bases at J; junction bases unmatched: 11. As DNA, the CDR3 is TGTGCCAGCAGTTCCGCCACGACTAGCGGGGGAGCAACCGGGGAGCTGTTTTTT. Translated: CASSSATTSGGATGELFF.

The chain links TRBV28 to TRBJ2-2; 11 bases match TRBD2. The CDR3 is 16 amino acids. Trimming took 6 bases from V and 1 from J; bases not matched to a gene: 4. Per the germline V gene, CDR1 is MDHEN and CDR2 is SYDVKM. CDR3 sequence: CASSRTSGGNTGELFF. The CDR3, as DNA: TGTGCCAGCAGCCGAACTAGCGGGGGGAACACCGGGGAGCTGTTTTTT.

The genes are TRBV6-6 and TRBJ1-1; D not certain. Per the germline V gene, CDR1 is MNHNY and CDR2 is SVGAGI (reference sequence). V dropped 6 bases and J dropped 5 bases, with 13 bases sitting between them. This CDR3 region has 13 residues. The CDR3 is CASRAGPNTEAFF. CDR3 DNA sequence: TGTGCCAGCAGGGCCGGTCCTAATACTGAAGCTTTCTTT.